This T cell receptor (beta chain) was recovered during a study of T cell responses to AZD1222 COVID-19 vaccine. Study conclusions and caveats: CD4 TCRs associated with vaccination spanned spike, dominating at 160-218 and 743-854. Repertoires were obtained only post-peak T cell response. Reportedly, close to half of spike-specific TCRs are directed against unmutated variant regions.

Only in-frame clones appear in the TCRdb table, and some are missing; sequencing was by immunoSEQ multiplex PCR. The data hold tens of thousands of clones, with 85% to 90% observed a single time. With respect to this clone: Its antigen is not identified.

Second doses were pooled across both intervals (about 4 or about 12 weeks). The CDR3 length is 16 residues. V shed 0 bases and J shed 5 bases, with 15 bases lying between them. Germline V CDR1 and CDR2: SGHDT, YYEEEE. The TCR originated in an adult who received the AZD1222 COVID-19 vaccine. The chain is built from TRBV5-6 and TRBJ1-5, with D possibly being TRBD1 (6 bases). The source was peripheral blood, collected 28 days after the second AZD1222 dose. CDR3 region: CASSLATGREDQPQHF. The CDR3 nucleotides read TGTGCCAGCAGCTTGGCAACAGGGAGGGAGGATCAGCCCCAGCATTTT.